This TCR beta chain derives from a study of PD-1 blockade in classical Hodgkin lymphoma. Described time point: newly diagnosed, previously untreated cHL patient sample. Purification of CD4+ T cells from thawed PBMCs was achieved by magnetic negative selection. Comment on this clone: The target antigen is unknown.

Regarding the study as a whole: What caused the repertoire differences, perhaps disease activity or prior therapy, remains undefined.

Method: immunoSEQ multiplex PCR; TCRdb's copy keeps in-frame clones and lacks some. The sample lists tens of thousands of clones, roughly 90% occurring once. The sequence derives from a human donor with classical Hodgkin lymphoma. Source material: CD4+ T cells from blood.

CDR3 residues: CASSYQTGGMAEKLFF. CDR3 DNA sequence: TGTGCCAGCAGTTACCAGACAGGGGGAATGGCTGAAAAACTGTTTTTT. The chain has TRBV6-6 and TRBJ1-4, with 9 nucleotides matching TRBD1. CDR3 length: 16 residues. Unmatched junction bases numbered 8, after V lost 2 bases and J lost 7 bases. CDR1 is MNHNY and CDR2 is SVGAGI in the germline V gene (reference sequence).